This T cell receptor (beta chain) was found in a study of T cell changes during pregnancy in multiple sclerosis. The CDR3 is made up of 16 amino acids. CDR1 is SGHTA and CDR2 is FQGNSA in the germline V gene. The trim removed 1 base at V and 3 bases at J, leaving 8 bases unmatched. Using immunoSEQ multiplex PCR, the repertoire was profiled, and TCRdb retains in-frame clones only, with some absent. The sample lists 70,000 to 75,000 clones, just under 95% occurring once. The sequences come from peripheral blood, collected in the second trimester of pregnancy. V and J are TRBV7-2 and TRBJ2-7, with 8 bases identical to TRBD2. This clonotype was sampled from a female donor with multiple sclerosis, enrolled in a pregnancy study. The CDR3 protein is CASSLGALAGFYEQYF. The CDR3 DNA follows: TGTGCCAGCAGCTTAGGTGCTCTAGCGGGCTTCTACGAGCAGTACTTC. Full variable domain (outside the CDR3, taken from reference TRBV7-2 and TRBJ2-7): GAGVSQSPSNKVTEKGKDVELRCDPISGHTALYWYRQSLGQGLEFLIYFQGNSAPDKSGLPSDRFSAERTGGSVSTLTIQRTQQEDSAVYLCASSLGALAGFYEQYFGPGTRLTVT.